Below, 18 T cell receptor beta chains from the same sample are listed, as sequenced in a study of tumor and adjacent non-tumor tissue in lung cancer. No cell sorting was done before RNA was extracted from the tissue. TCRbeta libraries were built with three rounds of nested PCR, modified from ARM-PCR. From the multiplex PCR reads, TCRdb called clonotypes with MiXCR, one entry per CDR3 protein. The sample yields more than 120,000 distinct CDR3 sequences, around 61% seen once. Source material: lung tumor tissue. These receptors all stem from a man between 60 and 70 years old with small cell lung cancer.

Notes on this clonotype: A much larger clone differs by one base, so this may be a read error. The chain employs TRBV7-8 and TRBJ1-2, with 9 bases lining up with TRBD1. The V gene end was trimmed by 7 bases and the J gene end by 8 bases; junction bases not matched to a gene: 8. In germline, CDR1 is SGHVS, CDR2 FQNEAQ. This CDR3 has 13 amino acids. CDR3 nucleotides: TGTGCCAGCAACTCGGACAGGGGAGTAGGCTACACCTTC. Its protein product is CASNSDRGVGYTF.

Written as DNA, the CDR3 is TGCAGTGCCAGAACTAGGAGGGTTTACAATGAGCAGTTCTTC. This translates into CSARTRRVYNEQFF. The rearrangement uses TRBV20-1 and TRBJ2-1; a weak D match, TRBD2 (6 bases). The CDR3 is 14 residues long. V was shortened by 6 bases and J by 4 bases, with 16 bases between the two germline ends. Germline V lookup: CDR1 DFQATT, CDR2 SNEGSKA (reference sequence).

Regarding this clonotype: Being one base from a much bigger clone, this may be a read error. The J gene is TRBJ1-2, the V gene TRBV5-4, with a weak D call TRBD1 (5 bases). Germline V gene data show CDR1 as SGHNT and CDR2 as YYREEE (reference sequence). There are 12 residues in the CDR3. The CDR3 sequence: CASILSGFGYTF. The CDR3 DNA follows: TGTGCCAGCATCTTGTCAGGGTTCGGCTACACCTTC.

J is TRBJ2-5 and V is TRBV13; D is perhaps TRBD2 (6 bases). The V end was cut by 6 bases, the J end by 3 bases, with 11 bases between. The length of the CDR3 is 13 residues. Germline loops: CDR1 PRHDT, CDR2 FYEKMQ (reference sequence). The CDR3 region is CASRQRGEETQYF. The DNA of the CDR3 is TGTGCCAGCAGGCAACGCGGGGAAGAGACCCAGTACTTC.

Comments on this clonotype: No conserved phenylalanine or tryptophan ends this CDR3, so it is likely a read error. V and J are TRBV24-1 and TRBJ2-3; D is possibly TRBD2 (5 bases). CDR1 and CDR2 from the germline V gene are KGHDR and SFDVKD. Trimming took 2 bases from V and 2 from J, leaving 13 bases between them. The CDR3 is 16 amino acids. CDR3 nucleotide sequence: TGTGCCACCAGTGATTCCAAGCGGTTCCCCACAGATACGCAGTATTAT. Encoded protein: CATSDSKRFPTDTQYY.

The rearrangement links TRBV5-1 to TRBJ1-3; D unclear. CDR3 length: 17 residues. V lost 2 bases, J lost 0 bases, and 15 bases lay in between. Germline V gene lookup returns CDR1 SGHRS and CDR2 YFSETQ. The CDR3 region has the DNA TGCGCCAGCAGCTTTACTTTGACTGCGAACTCTGGAAACACCATATATTTT. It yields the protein CASSFTLTANSGNTIYF. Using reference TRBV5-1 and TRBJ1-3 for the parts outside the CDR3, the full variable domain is KAGVTQTPRYLIKTRGQQVTLSCSPISGHRSVSWYQQTPGQGLQFLFEYFSETQRNKGNFPGRFSGRQFSNSRSEMNVSTLELGDSALYLCASSFTLTANSGNTIYFGEGSWLTVV.

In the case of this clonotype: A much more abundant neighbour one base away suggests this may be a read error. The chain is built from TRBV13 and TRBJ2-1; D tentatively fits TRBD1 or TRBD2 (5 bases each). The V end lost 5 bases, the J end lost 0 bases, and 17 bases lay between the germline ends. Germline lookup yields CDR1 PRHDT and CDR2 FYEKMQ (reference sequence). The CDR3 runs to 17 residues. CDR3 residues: CASSGRAGFSSYNEQFF. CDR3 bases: TGTGCCAGCAGCGGGCGGGCAGGGTTTAGCTCCTACAATGAGCAGTTCTTC.

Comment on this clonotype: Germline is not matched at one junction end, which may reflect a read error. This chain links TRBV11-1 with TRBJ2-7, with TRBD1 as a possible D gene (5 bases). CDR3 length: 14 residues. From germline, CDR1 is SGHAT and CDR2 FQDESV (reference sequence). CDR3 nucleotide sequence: TGTGCCAGTAGCTTAAACCAGGGATCCTACGAGCAGTACTTC. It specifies CASSLNQGSYEQYF.

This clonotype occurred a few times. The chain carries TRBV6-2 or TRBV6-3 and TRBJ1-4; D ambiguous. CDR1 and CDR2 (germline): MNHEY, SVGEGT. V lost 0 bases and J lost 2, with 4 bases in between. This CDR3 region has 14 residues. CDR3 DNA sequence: TGTGCCAGCAGTTACTCCCGTACTAATGAAAAACTGTTTTTT. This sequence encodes CASSYSRTNEKLFF.

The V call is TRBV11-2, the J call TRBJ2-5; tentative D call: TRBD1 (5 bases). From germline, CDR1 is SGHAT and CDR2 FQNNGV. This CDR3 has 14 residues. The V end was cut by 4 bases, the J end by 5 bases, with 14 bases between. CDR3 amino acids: CASSSRTRVETQYF. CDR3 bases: TGTGCCAGCAGCTCGAGGACAAGGGTTGAGACCCAGTACTTC.

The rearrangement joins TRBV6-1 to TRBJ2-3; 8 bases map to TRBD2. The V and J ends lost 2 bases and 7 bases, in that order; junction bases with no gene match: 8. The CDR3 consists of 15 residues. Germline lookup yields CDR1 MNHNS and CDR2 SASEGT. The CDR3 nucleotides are TGTGCCAGCAGTGAAATCAGCGGGAGTTCCTATACGCAGTATTTT. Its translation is CASSEISGSSYTQYF.

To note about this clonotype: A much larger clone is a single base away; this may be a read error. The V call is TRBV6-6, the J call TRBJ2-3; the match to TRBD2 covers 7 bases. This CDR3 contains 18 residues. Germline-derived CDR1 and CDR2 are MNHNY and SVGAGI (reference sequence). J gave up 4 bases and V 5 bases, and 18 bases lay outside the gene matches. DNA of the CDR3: TGTGCCAGCAGTGCCCTTGAATTGGGCGGGAGCTGGGCAGATACGCAGTATTTT. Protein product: CASSALELGGSWADTQYF.

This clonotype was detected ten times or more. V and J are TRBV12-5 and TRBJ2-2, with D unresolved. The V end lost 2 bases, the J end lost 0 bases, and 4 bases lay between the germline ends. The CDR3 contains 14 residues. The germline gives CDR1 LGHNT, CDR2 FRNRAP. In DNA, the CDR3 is TGTGCTAGTGGTTTGCGACCGAACACCGGGGAGCTGTTTTTT. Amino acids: CASGLRPNTGELFF.

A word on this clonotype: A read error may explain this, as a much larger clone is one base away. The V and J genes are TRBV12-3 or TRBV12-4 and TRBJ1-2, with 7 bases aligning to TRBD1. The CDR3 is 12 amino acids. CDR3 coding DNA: TGTGCCAGCAGTCGACAGGGCTTTGGCTACGCCTTC. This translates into CASSRQGFGYAF.

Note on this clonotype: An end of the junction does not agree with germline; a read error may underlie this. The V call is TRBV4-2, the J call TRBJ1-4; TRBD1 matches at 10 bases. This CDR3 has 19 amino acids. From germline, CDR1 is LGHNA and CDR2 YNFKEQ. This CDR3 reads CAGSQDKRGQGFVNEKLFF. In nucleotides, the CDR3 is TGTGCCGGCAGCCAAGACAAACGGGGACAGGGGTTTGTTAATGAAAAACTGTTTTTT.

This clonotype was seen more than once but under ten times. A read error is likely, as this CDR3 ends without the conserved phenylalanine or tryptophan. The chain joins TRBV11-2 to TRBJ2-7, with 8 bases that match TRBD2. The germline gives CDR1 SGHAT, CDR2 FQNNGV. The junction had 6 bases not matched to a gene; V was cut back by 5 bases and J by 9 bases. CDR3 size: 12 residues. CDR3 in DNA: TGTGCCAGCAGCGCCGGGGGGGGCGGGCAGTACTGC. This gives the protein CASSAGGGGQYC.

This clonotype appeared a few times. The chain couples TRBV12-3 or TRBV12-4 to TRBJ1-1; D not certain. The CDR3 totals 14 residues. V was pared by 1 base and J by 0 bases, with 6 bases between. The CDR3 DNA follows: TGTGCCAGCAGTTTAGGGGTTATGAACACTGAAGCTTTCTTT. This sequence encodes CASSLGVMNTEAFF.

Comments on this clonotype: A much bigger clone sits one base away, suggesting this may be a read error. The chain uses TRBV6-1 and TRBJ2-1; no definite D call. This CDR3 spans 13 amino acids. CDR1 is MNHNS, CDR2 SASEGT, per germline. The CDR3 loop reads CVSSDLGYNEQFF. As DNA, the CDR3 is TGTGTCAGCAGTGATTTGGGATACAATGAGCAGTTCTTC.